Listed here is a single TCR beta chain. The source of the sample is a study of blood T cell repertoires in COVID-19. V was pared by 1 base and J by 11 bases, with 15 bases between. The germline gives CDR1 SEHNR, CDR2 FQNEAQ (reference sequence). The CDR3 has 14 residues. The assay was immunoSEQ multiplex PCR, and TCRdb's table has in-frame clones only and misses some. The sample contains 95,000 to 150,000 clones, 65% to 85% of which appear only once. The source is an older man with active or convalescent COVID-19. The genes are TRBV7-9 and TRBJ1-5; tentative D call: TRBD1 (5 bases). Sequenced material: peripheral blood. The DNA for the CDR3 is TGTGCCAGCAGCTTAGGTCCGACATCGGGGGCCCAGCATTTT. Encoded protein: CASSLGPTSGAQHF.